The source of this TCR beta chain is a study of Graves' ophthalmopathy and Graves' hyperthyroidism. Study-wide results and caveats: From stable hyperthyroidism, ophthalmopathy was separated by a 13-signature model with 87.88% sensitivity and roughly 84% specificity. Ophthalmopathy progression predictions by the model showed about 79% specificity and roughly 70% sensitivity.

Among the exclusions were patients with other autoimmune diseases, uncontrolled infections, pregnancy or lactation. The PBMCs used were ones drawn from 10 ml of fresh peripheral blood. Germline V gene data show CDR1 as LNHNV and CDR2 as YYDKDF (reference sequence). V was cut by 1 base and J by 10 bases, with 9 bases left in between. The CDR3 covers 12 residues. As the template, RNA transcripts were used to amplify TCR beta CDR3 regions. An opening RT-PCR round employed HTBI primers and preceded a second-round multiplex PCR. TCRdb passed the multiplex PCR reads through MiXCR, listing each CDR3 protein once. This sample yields about 700,000 distinct CDR3 sequences, of which around 40% are seen a single time; 40% to 45% belongs to the top ten. In regard to this clonotype: Its specificity is unknown.

The chain combines TRBV15 with TRBJ2-3; a possible D gene is TRBD2 (5 bases). This receptor was taken from an adult man with Graves' ophthalmopathy. Sequencing was done on a sample of peripheral blood. The DNA for the CDR3 is TGTGCCACCAGCAGAGGTCGGGATGCGCAGTATTTT. Protein: CATSRGRDAQYF.